One T cell receptor (beta chain) is described in this entry. How the authors handled the data: It was from reference gene primer amplification that nucleated cell counts were estimated. Only in-frame clones appear in the TCRdb table, and some are missing; sequencing was by immunoSEQ multiplex PCR. Clone size and V and J calls were adopted from that table, with D and trimming inferred from the DNA. Of 540,000 or so clones in the sample, less than 90% were seen once. The sample is drawn from a study of blood T cell repertoires in COVID-19. In the study overall: Collection of acute and convalescent COVID-19 samples took place in the United States, Italy and Spain.

Patients of the Seattle cohort, enrolled during active infection, were followed longitudinally. The V gene's germline CDR1 is SGHTA and CDR2 FQGNSA. J was trimmed by 9 bases and V by 5 bases; bases with no gene match: 7. This CDR3 has 15 amino acids. This receptor was obtained from a woman aged 50 to 60 with COVID-19, enrolled during active disease. Sequenced material: peripheral blood. The rearrangement links TRBV7-2 to TRBJ2-1; 13 bases fit TRBD2. The CDR3 DNA reads TGTGCCAGCAGCCTTGGACTAGCGGGGGTGAGTGAGCAGTTCTTC. It specifies CASSLGLAGVSEQFF.